Presented here are 13 T cell receptor beta chains from one specimen sequenced in a study of post-analysis software for immune sequencing data. Overall study results and limits: Patients had higher frequencies than controls of about five TRBV segments, including TRBV5-6, TRBV5-1 and TRBV20-1.

These receptors' targets are unknown. Unique molecular identifiers had been added to the TCR beta cDNA libraries. TCRdb re-analysed the PCR reads in MiXCR, keeping a single row per CDR3 protein. The table includes fewer than 550,000 distinct CDR3 sequences, around 31% detected once. The specimen was blood. These receptors were obtained from a girl aged 2-17 years with multiple sclerosis.

This clonotype was seen just once. J is TRBJ2-5 and V is TRBV6-1; 9 positions match TRBD2. After removal of 6 bases from V and 11 bases from J, the junction contained 10 bases not matched to a gene. The germline gives CDR1 MNHNS, CDR2 SASEGT. The CDR3 consists of 13 residues. This CDR3 is CASSISGGGEQYF. CDR3 sequence (DNA): TGTGCCAGCAGCATTAGCGGGGGTGGTGAGCAGTACTTC.

This clonotype was counted only a few times. V usage is TRBV12-3 or TRBV12-4 and J usage is TRBJ2-5; D is perhaps TRBD1 (6 bases). The CDR3 spans 14 residues. V lost 3 bases to trimming and J lost 1 base, with 9 bases between them. The CDR3 coding sequence is TGTGCCAGCAGTTTTGGACAGCCCCAAGAGACCCAGTACTTC. Translated: CASSFGQPQETQYF.

The chain couples TRBV5-1 to TRBJ1-1, with D perhaps matching TRBD1 (5 bases). There are 16 residues in the CDR3. V was clipped by 0 bases and J by 3 bases, with 15 bases between them. Germline V gene data show CDR1 as SGHRS and CDR2 as YFSETQ. For the CDR3, the DNA is TGCGCCAGCAGCTTGGATGGACGGTTGGGGGACACTGAAGCTTTCTTT. Translating gives CASSLDGRLGDTEAFF.

This clonotype was seen only once. This rearrangement joins TRBV3-1 to TRBJ1-1; D is unresolved. This CDR3 has 14 amino acids. V gave up 4 bases and J gave up 3 bases, with 12 bases separating them. Germline CDR1 is LGHDT and CDR2 is YNNKEL (reference sequence). The CDR3 here is CASSPFRQDTEAFF. DNA of the CDR3: TGTGCCAGCAGCCCCTTTCGACAAGACACTGAAGCTTTCTTT.

This chain joins TRBV7-2 and TRBJ2-5; tentative D call: TRBD2 (6 bases). Trimming pared 1 base from V and 5 bases from J, leaving 11 bases between. CDR3 size: 14 residues. Per the germline V gene, CDR1 is SGHTA and CDR2 is FQGNSA. CDR3 in DNA: TGTGCCAGCAGCTTAGAGGGGAGGCGGGAGACCCAGTACTTC. Its protein product is CASSLEGRRETQYF.

This clonotype was seen a handful of times. The chain couples TRBV20-1 to TRBJ2-1; no clear D. The germline gives CDR1 DFQATT, CDR2 SNEGSKA (reference sequence). V dropped 5 bases and J dropped 3 bases, with 11 bases sitting between them. The CDR3 is 13 amino acids. The CDR3 DNA reads as TGCAGTGCTTCCCAATCGGGCTACAATGAGCAGTTCTTC. Amino acid sequence: CSASQSGYNEQFF.

This chain connects TRBV7-2 to TRBJ2-1; D tentatively reads TRBD1 or TRBD2 (7 bases each). CDR1 and CDR2 from the germline V gene are SGHTA and FQGNSA. V was shortened by 3 bases and J by 5 bases, with 20 bases between the two germline ends. This CDR3 region has 17 residues. The CDR3 loop reads CASSFWKGAGRDNEQFF. The CDR3 DNA sequence: TGTGCCAGCAGCTTTTGGAAGGGGGCAGGGAGGGACAATGAGCAGTTCTTC. The full variable domain, with the rest looked up from reference TRBV7-2 and TRBJ2-1, is GAGVSQSPSNKVTEKGKDVELRCDPISGHTALYWYRQSLGQGLEFLIYFQGNSAPDKSGLPSDRFSAERTGGSVSTLTIQRTQQEDSAVYLCASSFWKGAGRDNEQFFGPGTRLTVL.

The sample holds many counts of this clonotype. V usage is TRBV4-1 and J usage is TRBJ1-2; 8 bases fit TRBD1. Trimming at V came to 1 base and at J to 7 bases, leaving 14 bases not matched to a gene. In germline, CDR1 is MGHRA, CDR2 YSYEKL. The CDR3 covers 17 residues. For the CDR3, the DNA is TGCGCCAGCAGCCAAGGGATCCACCTACAGGGGGACCCTGGCTACACCTTC. It is translated as CASSQGIHLQGDPGYTF.

In this sample, this clonotype turned up a few times. This rearrangement joins TRBV5-5 to TRBJ2-1, with TRBD1 matching over 7 bases. This CDR3 comprises 16 residues. Germline assignment: CDR1 SGHKS and CDR2 YYEKEE (reference sequence). The J segment lost 3 bases and the V segment lost 4 bases, leaving 10 bases of the junction unmatched. CDR3 residues: CASSHPTGVGYNEQFF. CDR3 sequence (DNA): TGTGCCAGCAGCCACCCCACAGGGGTTGGCTACAATGAGCAGTTCTTC.

The chain joins TRBV14 to TRBJ2-5; no definite D call. The CDR3 extends over 17 amino acids. Trimming stripped 0 bases from V and 3 bases from J, with 17 bases between. Per the germline V gene, CDR1 is SGHDN and CDR2 is FVKESK. CDR3 in amino acids: CASSQENWAVREETQYF. The CDR3 nucleotides are TGTGCCAGCAGCCAAGAGAATTGGGCCGTACGGGAAGAGACCCAGTACTTC.

The chain is built from TRBV18 and TRBJ2-5; D possibly corresponds to TRBD2 (6 bases). The length of the CDR3 is 15 residues. Germline lookup yields CDR1 KGHSH and CDR2 LQKENI. V shed 3 bases and J shed 3 bases, with 14 bases lying between them. DNA of the CDR3: TGTGCCAGCTCACCTAGCGGTGGCAGGGAAGAGACCCAGTACTTC. Translation gives CASSPSGGREETQYF.

The chain combines TRBV15 with TRBJ1-4, with D possibly matching TRBD1 (5 bases). The CDR3 sequence is 19 residues long. Deletions cut 0 bases from V and 3 bases from J, with 20 bases between. The V gene's germline CDR1 is LNHNV and CDR2 YYDKDF (reference sequence). The DNA of the CDR3 is TGTGCCACCAGCAGAGATCCGGGACCGCCAAGGAGGGCTAATGAAAAACTGTTTTTT. The encoded protein is CATSRDPGPPRRANEKLFF.

This clonotype was counted a few times. The V gene is TRBV5-4, the J gene TRBJ1-4; D is perhaps TRBD1 (6 bases). The CDR3 sequence is 15 residues long. Germline-derived CDR1 and CDR2 are SGHNT and YYREEE (reference sequence). The V and J ends lost 0 bases and 8 bases respectively, with 14 bases between them. The CDR3 DNA is TGTGCCAGCAGCTTGGCTGCAGGGGTGGGAGAAAAACTGTTTTTT. As protein: CASSLAAGVGEKLFF.